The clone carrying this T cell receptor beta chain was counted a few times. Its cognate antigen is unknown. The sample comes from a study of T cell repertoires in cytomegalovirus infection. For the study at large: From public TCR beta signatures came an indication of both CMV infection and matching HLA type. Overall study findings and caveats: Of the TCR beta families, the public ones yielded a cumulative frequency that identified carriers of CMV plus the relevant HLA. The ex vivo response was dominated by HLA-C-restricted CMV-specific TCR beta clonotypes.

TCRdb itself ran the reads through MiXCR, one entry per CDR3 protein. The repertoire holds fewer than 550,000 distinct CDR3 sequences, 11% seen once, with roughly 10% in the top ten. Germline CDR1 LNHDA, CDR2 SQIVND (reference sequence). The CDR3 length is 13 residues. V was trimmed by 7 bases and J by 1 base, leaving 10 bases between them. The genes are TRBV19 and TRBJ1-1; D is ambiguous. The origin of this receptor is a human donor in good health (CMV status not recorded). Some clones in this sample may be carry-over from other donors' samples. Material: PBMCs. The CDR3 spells CASTSRANTEAFF. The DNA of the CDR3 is TGTGCCAGTACCTCACGTGCGAACACTGAAGCTTTCTTT.